This T cell receptor beta chain was found in a study of T-cell memory formation after mild COVID-19. The study's findings and limits: Pre-infection memory already had some responding clones, implying cross-reactive memory joined. Contracting CD8+ clones were enriched in EMRA, CD4+ mainly in CM and EM.

Note on this clonotype: Its antigen is not known.

The CDR3 has 13 residues. The germline V gene encodes CDR1 MNHEY and CDR2 SMNVEV (reference sequence). Between the trimmed V and J ends, which lost 2 bases and 2 bases, there was a span of 7 bases. Constant-segment-primed 5'RACE gave TCR alpha and TCR beta cDNA libraries with sample barcodes and UMIs. TCRdb processed the 5' RACE reads anew with MiXCR; each CDR3 protein has one entry. This table has 470,000 or so distinct CDR3 sequences, roughly 20% appearing once. The specimen sequenced was PBMCs or a T cell subset sorted from them (not recorded which). The source of this sequence is an adult woman who had mild COVID-19 (a few samples of this study predate the infection). Cell type and time point are not known. The chain uses TRBV27 and TRBJ2-7; unclear D gene. CDR3 sequence reads: CASSLGRPYEQYF. The CDR3 DNA is TGTGCCAGCAGTTTAGGCAGACCCTACGAGCAGTACTTC.